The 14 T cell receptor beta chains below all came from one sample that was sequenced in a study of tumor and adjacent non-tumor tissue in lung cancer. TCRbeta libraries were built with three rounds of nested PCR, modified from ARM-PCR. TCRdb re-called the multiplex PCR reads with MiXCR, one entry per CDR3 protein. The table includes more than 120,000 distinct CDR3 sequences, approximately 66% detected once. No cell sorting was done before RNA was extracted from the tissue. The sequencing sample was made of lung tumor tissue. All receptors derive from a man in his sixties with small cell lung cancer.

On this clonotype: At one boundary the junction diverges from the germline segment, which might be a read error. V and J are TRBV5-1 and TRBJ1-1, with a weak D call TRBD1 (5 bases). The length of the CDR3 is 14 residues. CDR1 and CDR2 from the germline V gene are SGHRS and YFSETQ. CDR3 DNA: TGCGCCAGCAGCGTACAGGCCTCGAACACTGGAGCTTTCTTT. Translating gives CASSVQASNTGAFF.

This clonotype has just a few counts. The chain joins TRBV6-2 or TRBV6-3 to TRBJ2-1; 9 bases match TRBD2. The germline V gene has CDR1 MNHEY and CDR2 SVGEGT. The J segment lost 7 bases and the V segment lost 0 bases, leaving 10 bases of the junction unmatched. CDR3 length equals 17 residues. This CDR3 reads CASSYSRGTSGLNEQFF. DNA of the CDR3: TGTGCCAGCAGTTACTCGAGGGGAACTAGCGGGCTGAATGAGCAGTTCTTC.

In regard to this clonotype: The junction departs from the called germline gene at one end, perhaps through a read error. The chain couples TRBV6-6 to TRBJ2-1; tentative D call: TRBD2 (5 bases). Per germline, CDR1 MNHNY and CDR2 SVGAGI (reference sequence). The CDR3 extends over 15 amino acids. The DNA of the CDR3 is TGTGCCAGCCGCTCCTCCTTCGACTACGGGGATGAGCAGTTTTTC. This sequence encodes CASRSSFDYGDEQFF.

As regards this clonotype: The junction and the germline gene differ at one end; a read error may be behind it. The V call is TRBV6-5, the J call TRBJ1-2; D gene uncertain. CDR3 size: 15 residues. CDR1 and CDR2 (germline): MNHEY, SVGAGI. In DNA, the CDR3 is TGTGCCAGTGGTTACTCGGTCTTCTCTAACTATGGCTACACTTTC. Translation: CASGYSVFSNYGYTF.

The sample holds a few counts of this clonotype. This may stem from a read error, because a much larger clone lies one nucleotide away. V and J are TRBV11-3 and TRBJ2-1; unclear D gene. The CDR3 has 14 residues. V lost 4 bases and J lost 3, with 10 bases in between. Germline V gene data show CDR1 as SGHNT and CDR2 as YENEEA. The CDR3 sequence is CASSSRRDYNEQFF. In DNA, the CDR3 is TGTGCCAGCAGCTCCCGTAGAGACTACAATGAGCAGTTCTTC.

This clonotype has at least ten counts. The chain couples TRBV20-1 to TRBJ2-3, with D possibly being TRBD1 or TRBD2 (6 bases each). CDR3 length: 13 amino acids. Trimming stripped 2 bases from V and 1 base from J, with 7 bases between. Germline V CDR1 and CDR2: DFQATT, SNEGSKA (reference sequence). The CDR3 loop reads CSARRGGTDTQYF. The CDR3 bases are TGCAGTGCTAGAAGGGGGGGCACAGATACGCAGTATTTT.

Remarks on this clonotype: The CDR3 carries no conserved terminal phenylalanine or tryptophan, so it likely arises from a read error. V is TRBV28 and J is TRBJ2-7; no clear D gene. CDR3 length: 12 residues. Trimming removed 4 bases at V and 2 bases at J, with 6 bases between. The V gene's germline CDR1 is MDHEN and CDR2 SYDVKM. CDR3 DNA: TGTGCCAGCAGTTCCGGGCCCTACGAGCAGTACTCC. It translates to CASSSGPYEQYS.

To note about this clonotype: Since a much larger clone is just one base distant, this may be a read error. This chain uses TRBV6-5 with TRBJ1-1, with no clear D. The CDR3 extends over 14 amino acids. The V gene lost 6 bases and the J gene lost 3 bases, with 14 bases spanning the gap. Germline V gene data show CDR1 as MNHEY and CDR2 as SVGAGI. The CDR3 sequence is CASRYMGPYTEAFF. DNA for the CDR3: TGTGCCAGCAGGTACATGGGCCCATACACTGAAGCTTTCTTT.

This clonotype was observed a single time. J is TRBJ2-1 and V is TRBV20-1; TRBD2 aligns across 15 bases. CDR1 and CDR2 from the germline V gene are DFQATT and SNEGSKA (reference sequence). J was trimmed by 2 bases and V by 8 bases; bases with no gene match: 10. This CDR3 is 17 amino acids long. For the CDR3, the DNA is TGCAGTTCCGGACTAGCGGGGGGGAAGAGCCCCTACAATGAGCAGTTCTTC. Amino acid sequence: CSSGLAGGKSPYNEQFF.

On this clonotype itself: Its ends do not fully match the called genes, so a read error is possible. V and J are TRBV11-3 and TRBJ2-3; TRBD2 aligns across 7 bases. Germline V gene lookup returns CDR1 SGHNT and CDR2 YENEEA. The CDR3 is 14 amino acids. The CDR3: CATSLVQVGGGQYF. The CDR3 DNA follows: TGTGCCACCAGCTTAGTCCAGGTGGGGGGGGGGCAGTATTTT.

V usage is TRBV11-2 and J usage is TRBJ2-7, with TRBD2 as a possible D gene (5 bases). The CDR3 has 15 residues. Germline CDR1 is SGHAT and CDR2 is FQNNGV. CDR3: CASSLDTGSFYEQCV. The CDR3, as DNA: TGTGCCAGCAGCTTAGATACGGGGAGCTTCTACGAGCAGTGCGTC.

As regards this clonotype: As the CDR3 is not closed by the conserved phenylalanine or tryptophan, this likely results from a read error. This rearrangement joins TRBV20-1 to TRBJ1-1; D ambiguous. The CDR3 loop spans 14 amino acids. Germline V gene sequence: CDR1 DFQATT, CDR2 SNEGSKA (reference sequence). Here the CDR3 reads CNASVSGWNTEAFS. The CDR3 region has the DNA TGCAATGCTAGTGTGTCGGGGTGGAACACTGAAGCTTTCTCT.

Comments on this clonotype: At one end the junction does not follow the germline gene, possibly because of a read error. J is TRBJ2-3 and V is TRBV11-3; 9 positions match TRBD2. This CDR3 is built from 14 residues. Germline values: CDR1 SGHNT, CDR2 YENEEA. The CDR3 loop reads CASSLGLAGDTRYF. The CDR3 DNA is TGTGCCAGCAGCCTTGGATTAGCGGGAGATACGCGGTATTTT.

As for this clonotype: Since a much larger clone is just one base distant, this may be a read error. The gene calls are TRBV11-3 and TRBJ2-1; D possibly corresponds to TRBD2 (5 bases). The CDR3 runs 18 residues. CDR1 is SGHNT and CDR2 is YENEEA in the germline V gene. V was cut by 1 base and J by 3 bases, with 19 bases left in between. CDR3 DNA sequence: TGTGCCAGCAGCTTAGGGGAAGGCACGAGGGCCGGCTACAATGAGCAGTTCTTC. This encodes CASSLGEGTRAGYNEQFF. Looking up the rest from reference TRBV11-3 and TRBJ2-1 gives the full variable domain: EAGVVQSPRYKIIEKKQPVAFWCNPISGHNTLYWYLQNLGQGPELLIRYENEEAVDDSQLPKDRFSAERLKGVDSTLKIQPAELGDSAVYLCASSLGEGTRAGYNEQFFGPGTRLTVL.